This is a list of T cell receptor beta chains from one sample in a study of blood T cell repertoires in COVID-19. Clones were read by immunoSEQ multiplex PCR, and TCRdb kept only the in-frame ones, dropping some. The sample lists some 120,000 clones; under 90% were seen once. The source material was peripheral blood. These receptors were obtained from a man between 60 and 75 years old with acute or convalescent COVID-19. CDR3s include the opening cysteine and the closing phenylalanine or tryptophan.

>TRBV19|TRBJ2-3
CASSPTADTQYF
>TRBV15|TRBJ1-4
CATSREGLQEKLFF
>TRBV5-4|TRBJ2-1
CASSLDWLAGNEQFF
>TRBV7-2|TRBJ1-4
CASAGGGENEKLFF
>TRBV28|TRBJ1-1
CASSSPTFTGTENTEAFF
>TRBV29-1|TRBJ2-3
CSVEMWGSDSTDTQYF
>TRBV7-2|TRBJ2-7
CASSLVAGGTYEQYF
>TRBV9|TRBJ2-3
CASSGRTSGSRSTDTQYF
>TRBV6-5|TRBJ2-3
CASSYSGTDITDTQYF
>TRBV2|TRBJ1-1
CASNVNRGTEAFF
>TRBV7-8|TRBJ2-3
CASSITLGTKDTQYF
>TRBV24-1|TRBJ1-5
CATSDTRGGDNQPQHF
>TRBV4-2|TRBJ1-1
CASSQEGGGRGTEAFF
>TRBV11-2|TRBJ2-1
CASSSPGLAPFF
>TRBV7-9|TRBJ2-1
CASSPRGAGTGDYNEQFF
>TRBV7-2|TRBJ1-3
CASSLNPGGRNTIYF
>TRBV7-2|TRBJ2-7
CASTWRAGNEQYF
>TRBV9|TRBJ2-2
CASTLGGTGFTGELFF
>TRBV11-1|TRBJ2-1
CASSLREQEQFF
>TRBV28|TRBJ2-7
CASSLFGTGYEQYF
>TRBV24-1|TRBJ2-5
CATSYTGGETQYF
>TRBV5-1|TRBJ1-2
CASSSSPSGTF
>TRBV29-1|TRBJ1-1
CSVVRQGGTEAFF
>TRBV7-2|TRBJ2-7
CASNRGKVPYEQYF
>TRBV29-1|TRBJ2-5
CSVDPGGETQYF
>TRBV7-2|TRBJ2-3
CASSLSSGGLATDTQYF
>TRBV28|TRBJ1-2
CASSPRTGGYTF
>TRBV2|TRBJ1-6
CASSEREGSPLHF
>TRBV20-1|TRBJ2-4
CSASDSGRAINIQYF
>TRBV3-1/TRBV3-2|TRBJ2-1
CASSPRVSGRYNEQFF
>TRBV19|TRBJ2-5
CASSYRDRELGGETQYF
>TRBV5-1|TRBJ2-3
CASSLMGEGGPDTQYF
>TRBV6-2/TRBV6-3|TRBJ1-2
CASSRSGLYGYTF
>TRBV4-2|TRBJ2-7
CASSQPGLAYEQYF
>TRBV21-1|TRBJ2-2
CASSKYGRSGRILLVTGELFF
>TRBV4-2|TRBJ2-7
CASSQDRQRESLPYEQYF
>TRBV29-1|TRBJ2-1
CSAGWGRNNEQFF
>TRBV4-2|TRBJ1-6
CASSQDRDSTGFLTLHF
>TRBV7-2|TRBJ2-7
CASSPFTGGAYEQYF
>TRBV7-2|TRBJ1-2
CASSSHPGQGNYGYTF
>TRBV18|TRBJ2-5
CASSPTGVRETQYF
>TRBV12-3/TRBV12-4|TRBJ1-2
CASSPDRDYGYTF